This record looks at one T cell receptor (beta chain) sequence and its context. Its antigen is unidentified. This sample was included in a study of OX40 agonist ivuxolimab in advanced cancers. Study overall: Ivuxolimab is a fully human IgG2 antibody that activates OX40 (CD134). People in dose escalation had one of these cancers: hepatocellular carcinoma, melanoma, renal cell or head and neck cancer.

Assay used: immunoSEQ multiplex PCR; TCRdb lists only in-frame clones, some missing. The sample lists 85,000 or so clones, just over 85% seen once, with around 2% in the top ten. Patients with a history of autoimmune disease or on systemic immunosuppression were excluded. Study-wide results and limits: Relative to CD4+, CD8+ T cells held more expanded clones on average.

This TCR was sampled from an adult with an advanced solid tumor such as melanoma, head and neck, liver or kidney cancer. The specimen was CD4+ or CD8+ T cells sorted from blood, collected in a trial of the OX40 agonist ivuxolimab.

CDR3 nucleotide sequence: TGTGCCATCAGTACAGGGGTCTATGGCTACACCTTC. Translation gives CAISTGVYGYTF. The chain carries TRBV10-3 and TRBJ1-2, with 7 bases lining up with TRBD1. Germline CDR1 and CDR2: ENHRY and SYGVKD. Trimming at V came to 5 bases and at J to 4 bases, leaving 1 base not matched to a gene. The CDR3 extends over 12 amino acids.